Listed here are 17 T cell receptor beta chains from one sample, sequenced in a study of cytomegalovirus exposure and HLA in healthy donors. Primers: 60 Vbeta forward and 13 Jbeta reverse. Sequencing used immunoSEQ multiplex PCR; TCRdb keeps in-frame clones, though not all of them. Here the sample spans roughly 190,000 clones, about 84% being singletons. Sample: PBMCs. The receptors were gathered from a woman aged 25 to 45 in good health and CMV-seropositive.

V gene TRBV9 combines with J gene TRBJ1-1; maybe TRBD1 (6 bases). The CDR3 is made up of 14 amino acids. V lost 2 bases and J 9 bases, leaving 17 bases between the germline ends. Germline CDR1 is SGDLS and CDR2 is YYNGEE. Here the CDR3 DNA reads TGTGCCAGCAGCGTTGGACAGTCCGGGTCCCAAGCTTTCTTT. This sequence encodes CASSVGQSGSQAFF.

This clone showed up just a few times. The same CDR3 arises from other DNA sequences in this sample as well. This sequence joins TRBV7-9 and TRBJ1-6; 9 nucleotides align to TRBD1. The CDR3 is made up of 15 amino acids. Germline V gives CDR1 SEHNR, CDR2 FQNEAQ (reference sequence). V was pared by 3 bases and J by 7 bases, with 4 bases of the junction left unmatched. The CDR3 DNA reads TGTGCCAGCAGCTTGGGAGACAGGGGGAATTCACCCCTCCACTTT. Its translation is CASSLGDRGNSPLHF.

This rearrangement joins TRBV5-5 to TRBJ1-2, with TRBD1 matching over 10 bases. V was clipped by 2 bases and J by 8 bases; unmatched bases: 15. Germline-derived CDR1 and CDR2 are SGHKS and YYEKEE (reference sequence). The CDR3 is made up of 17 amino acids. DNA for the CDR3: TGTGCCAGCAGCTTTATGACAGGGGGCTGGGTTACAAAAGGCTACACCTTC. Translated, it gives CASSFMTGGWVTKGYTF.

This chain links TRBV6-6 with TRBJ2-7; perhaps TRBD2 as D (5 bases). The ends were cut back, 6 bases at V and 6 bases at J, with 12 bases in the middle. The CDR3 is made up of 12 amino acids. Germline loops: CDR1 MNHNY, CDR2 SVGAGI (reference sequence). The CDR3 DNA is TGTGCCAGCAGGCCCGGAGGAGGCGAGCAGTACTTC. It codes for CASRPGGGEQYF.

The chain has TRBV5-1 and TRBJ2-1; 11 nucleotides align to TRBD1. This CDR3 has 15 residues. The germline V gene has CDR1 SGHRS and CDR2 YFSETQ. Trimming took 0 bases from V and 8 from J; bases not matched to a gene: 4. The CDR3 here is CASSLGTGGADEQFF. CDR3 bases: TGCGCCAGCAGCTTGGGGACAGGGGGCGCGGATGAGCAGTTCTTC.

This clone was found once. J is TRBJ1-4 and V is TRBV5-1; D is perhaps TRBD1 (6 bases). Trimming left V 1 base short and J 7 bases short, with 14 bases between. The CDR3 is made up of 15 amino acids. Germline V gene lookup returns CDR1 SGHRS and CDR2 YFSETQ. The CDR3 nucleotides are TGCGCCAGCAGCTTGACCCAGGGAGGGGGTGAAAAACTGTTTTTT. Amino acid sequence: CASSLTQGGGEKLFF.

The chain joins TRBV12-1 to TRBJ2-7; the listed D gene, TRBD2, was not tested against the DNA. TRBV12-1 is an annotated pseudogene. The length of the CDR3 is 15 residues. CDR3 nucleotides: TGTGCCAGCAGCAACGGGCGGGACTTTCCCTACGAGCAGTACTTC. Translating gives CASSNGRDFPYEQYF.

J is TRBJ1-2 and V is TRBV6-5; possibly TRBD1 for D (6 bases). Germline CDR1 reads MNHEY; CDR2 reads SVGAGI. Trimming stripped 0 bases from V and 4 bases from J, with 12 bases between. The CDR3 spans 15 residues. Here the CDR3 DNA reads TGTGCCAGCAGTTACTCAGGGGGAGGGTTCTATGGCTACACCTTC. Translated: CASSYSGGGFYGYTF.

The CDR3 here is CASSLVAEDTQYF. The CDR3 nucleotides are TGTGCCAGCAGCTTAGTTGCGGAGGATACGCAGTATTTT. The chain has TRBV7-2 and TRBJ2-3; D is uncertain. CDR3 size: 13 residues. From germline, CDR1 is SGHTA and CDR2 FQGNSA. V lost 1 base, J lost 6 bases, and 8 bases lay in between.

The chain links TRBV7-9 to TRBJ2-7; TRBD1 is a possible D gene (6 bases). V was clipped by 3 bases and J by 0 bases, with 18 bases between them. Germline-derived CDR1 and CDR2 are SEHNR and FQNEAQ (reference sequence). The CDR3 has 17 amino acids. CDR3 in DNA: TGTGCCAGCAGCTTTCGCTGGGACATGAAGAGCTCCTACGAGCAGTACTTC. This encodes CASSFRWDMKSSYEQYF.

This chain connects TRBV28 to TRBJ2-7, with TRBD1 matching 8 bases. The CDR3 contains 14 residues. V shed 5 bases and J 3 bases; nucleotides not matched to a gene: 6. CDR1 is MDHEN, CDR2 SYDVKM, per germline. In DNA, the CDR3 is TGTGCCAGCAGTCCAGGGACAGGACTCTACGAGCAGTACTTC. This translates into CASSPGTGLYEQYF.

The V gene is TRBV11-2, the J gene TRBJ2-1, with 7 positions matching TRBD2. The V gene's germline CDR1 is SGHAT and CDR2 FQNNGV. V was clipped by 5 bases and J by 3 bases; unmatched bases: 10. The CDR3 totals 16 residues. The CDR3 is CASSSRAGEYYNEQFF. CDR3 DNA: TGTGCCAGCAGCAGCCGGGCGGGAGAGTACTACAATGAGCAGTTCTTC.

The V and J genes are TRBV30 and TRBJ2-7; 11 nucleotides line up with TRBD1. Germline CDR1 is GTSNPN and CDR2 is SVGIG (reference sequence). This CDR3 spans 14 amino acids. Unmatched junction bases numbered 4, after V lost 3 bases and J lost 3 bases. CDR3 DNA sequence: TGTGCCTGGAGGAGGACAGGGGGCGTCTACGAGCAGTACTTC. It is translated as CAWRRTGGVYEQYF.

V and J are TRBV9 and TRBJ2-3; 11 bases line up with TRBD2. Germline V CDR1 and CDR2: SGDLS, YYNGEE. This CDR3 comprises 17 residues. The V segment lost 1 base and the J segment 2 bases; nucleotides outside the gene matches: 6. As DNA, the CDR3 is TGTGCCAGCAGCGTAAACCCTAGCGGGGGGTCCACAGATACGCAGTATTTT. This encodes CASSVNPSGGSTDTQYF.

The chain links TRBV7-2 to TRBJ1-4; D not resolved. Per the germline V gene, CDR1 is SGHTA and CDR2 is FQGNSA. Between the trimmed V and J ends, which lost 7 bases and 10 bases, there was a span of 10 bases. The CDR3 is made up of 11 amino acids. CDR3 protein: CASTSGGKLFF. In DNA, the CDR3 is TGTGCCAGCACCAGCGGTGGAAAACTGTTTTTT.

The chain is built from TRBV5-1 and TRBJ1-5; D is ambiguous. The ends were cut back, 4 bases at V and 3 bases at J, with 14 bases in the middle. CDR3 size: 15 residues. CDR1 is SGHRS, CDR2 YFSETQ, per germline. The CDR3 here is CASSPDGQANQPQHF. The CDR3 DNA is TGCGCCAGCAGCCCAGATGGGCAGGCCAATCAGCCCCAGCATTTT. The whole variable domain, remainder taken from reference TRBV5-1 and TRBJ1-5, is KAGVTQTPRYLIKTRGQQVTLSCSPISGHRSVSWYQQTPGQGLQFLFEYFSETQRNKGNFPGRFSGRQFSNSRSEMNVSTLELGDSALYLCASSPDGQANQPQHFGDGTRLSIL.

The chain recombines TRBV7-8 with TRBJ1-2; a possible D gene is TRBD1 (5 bases). Germline V lookup: CDR1 SGHVS, CDR2 FQNEAQ. V was shortened by 1 base and J by 7 bases, with 10 bases between the two germline ends. The CDR3 consists of 13 residues. The CDR3 DNA sequence: TGTGCCAGCAGCTTAGGCCAGGGCCTTGGCTACACCTTC. As protein: CASSLGQGLGYTF.